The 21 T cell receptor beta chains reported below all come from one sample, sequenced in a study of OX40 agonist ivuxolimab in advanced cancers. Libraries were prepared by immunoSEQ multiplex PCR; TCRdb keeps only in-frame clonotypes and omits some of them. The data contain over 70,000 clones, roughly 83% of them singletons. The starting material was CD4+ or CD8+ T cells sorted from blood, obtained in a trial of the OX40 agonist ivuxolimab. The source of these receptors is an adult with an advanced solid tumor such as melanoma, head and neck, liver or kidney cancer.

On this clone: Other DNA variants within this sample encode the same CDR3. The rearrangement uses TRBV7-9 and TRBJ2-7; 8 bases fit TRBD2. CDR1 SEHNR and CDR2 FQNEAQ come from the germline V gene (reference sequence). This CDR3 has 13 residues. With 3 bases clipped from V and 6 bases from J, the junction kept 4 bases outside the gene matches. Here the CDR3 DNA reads TGTGCCAGCAGCTTCCTAACTAGCGGCGAGCAGTACTTC. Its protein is CASSFLTSGEQYF.

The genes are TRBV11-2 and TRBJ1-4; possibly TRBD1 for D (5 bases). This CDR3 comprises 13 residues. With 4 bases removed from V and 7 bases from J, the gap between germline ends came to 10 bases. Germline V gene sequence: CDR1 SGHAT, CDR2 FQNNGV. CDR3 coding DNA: TGTGCCAGCAGCTGGGGCGGAGGTGAAAAACTGTTTTTT. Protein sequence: CASSWGGGEKLFF.

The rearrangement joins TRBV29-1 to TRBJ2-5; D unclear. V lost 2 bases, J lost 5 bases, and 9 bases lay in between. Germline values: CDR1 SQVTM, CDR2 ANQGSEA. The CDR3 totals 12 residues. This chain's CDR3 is CSVELGPETQYF. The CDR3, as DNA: TGCAGCGTTGAATTGGGTCCGGAGACCCAGTACTTC.

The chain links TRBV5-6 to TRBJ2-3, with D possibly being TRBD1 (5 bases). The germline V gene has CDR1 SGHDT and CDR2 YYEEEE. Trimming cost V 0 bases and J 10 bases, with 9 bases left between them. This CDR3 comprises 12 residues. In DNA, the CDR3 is TGTGCCAGCAGCTTGGCCCTAGGGGCGCAGTATTTT. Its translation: CASSLALGAQYF.

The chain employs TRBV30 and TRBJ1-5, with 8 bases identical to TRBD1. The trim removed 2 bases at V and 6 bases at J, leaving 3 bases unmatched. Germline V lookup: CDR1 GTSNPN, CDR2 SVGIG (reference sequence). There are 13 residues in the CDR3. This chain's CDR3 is CAWSQGASQPQHF. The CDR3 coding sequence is TGTGCCTGGAGTCAGGGGGCGAGTCAGCCCCAGCATTTT. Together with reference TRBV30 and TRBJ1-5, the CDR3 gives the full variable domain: SQTIHQWPATLVQPVGSPLSLECTVEGTSNPNLYWYRQAAGRGLQLLFYSVGIGQISSEVPQNLSASRPQDRQFILSSKKLLLSDSGFYLCAWSQGASQPQHFGDGTRLSIL.

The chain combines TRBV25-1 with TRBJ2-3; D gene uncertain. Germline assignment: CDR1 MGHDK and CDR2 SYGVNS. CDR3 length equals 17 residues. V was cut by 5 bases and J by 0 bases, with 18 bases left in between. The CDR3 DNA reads TGTGCCAGCAGTCCCCATGGCAGTTTAATTAGCACAGATACGCAGTATTTT. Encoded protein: CASSPHGSLISTDTQYF.

CDR3 sequence reads: CASSGDRNTEAFF. In nucleotides, the CDR3 is TGTGCCAGCAGTGGGGACAGGAACACTGAAGCTTTCTTT. The V gene is TRBV6-6, the J gene TRBJ1-1; 7 bases map to TRBD1. V lost 5 bases, J lost 1 base, and 1 base stayed unmatched. In germline, CDR1 is MNHNY, CDR2 SVGAGI (reference sequence). The CDR3 length is 13 residues.

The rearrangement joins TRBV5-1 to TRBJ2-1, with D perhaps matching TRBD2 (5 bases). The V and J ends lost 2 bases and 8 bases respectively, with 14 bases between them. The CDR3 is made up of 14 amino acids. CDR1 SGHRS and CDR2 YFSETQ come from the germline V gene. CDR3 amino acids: CASSLGGLSDEQFF. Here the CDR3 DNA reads TGCGCCAGCAGCTTAGGAGGATTGAGCGATGAGCAGTTCTTC.

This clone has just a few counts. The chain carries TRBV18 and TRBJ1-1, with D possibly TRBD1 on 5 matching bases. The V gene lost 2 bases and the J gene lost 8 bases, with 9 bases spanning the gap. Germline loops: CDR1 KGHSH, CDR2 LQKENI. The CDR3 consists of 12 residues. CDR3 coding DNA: TGTGCCAGCTCACCAGGGACCGGAGAAGCTTTCTTT. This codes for CASSPGTGEAFF.

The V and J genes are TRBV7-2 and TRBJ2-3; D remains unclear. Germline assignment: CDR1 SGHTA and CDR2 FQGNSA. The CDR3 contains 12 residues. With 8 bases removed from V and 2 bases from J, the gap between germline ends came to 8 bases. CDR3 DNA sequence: TGTGCCAGCGGCACCTACACAGATACGCAGTATTTT. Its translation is CASGTYTDTQYF.

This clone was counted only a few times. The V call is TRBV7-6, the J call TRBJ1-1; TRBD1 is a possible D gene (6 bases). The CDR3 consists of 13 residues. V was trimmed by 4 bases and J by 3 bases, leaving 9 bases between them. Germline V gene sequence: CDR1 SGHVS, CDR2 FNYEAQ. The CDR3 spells CASSSTGYTEAFF. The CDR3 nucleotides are TGTGCCAGCAGCTCCACAGGGTACACTGAAGCTTTCTTT.

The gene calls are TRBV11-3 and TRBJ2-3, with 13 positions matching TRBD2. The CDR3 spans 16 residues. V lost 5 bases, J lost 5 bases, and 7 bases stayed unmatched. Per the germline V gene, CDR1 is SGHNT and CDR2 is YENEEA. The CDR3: CASSPGLAGAEDTQYF. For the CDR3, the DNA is TGTGCCAGCAGCCCCGGACTAGCGGGAGCCGAAGATACGCAGTATTTT.

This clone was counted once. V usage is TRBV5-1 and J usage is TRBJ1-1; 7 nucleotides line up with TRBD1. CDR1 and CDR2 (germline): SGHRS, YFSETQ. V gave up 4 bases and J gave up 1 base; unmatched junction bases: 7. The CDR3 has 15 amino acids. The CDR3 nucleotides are TGCGCCAGCAGCACCGCACAGGGGACGAACACTGAAGCTTTCTTT. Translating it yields CASSTAQGTNTEAFF.

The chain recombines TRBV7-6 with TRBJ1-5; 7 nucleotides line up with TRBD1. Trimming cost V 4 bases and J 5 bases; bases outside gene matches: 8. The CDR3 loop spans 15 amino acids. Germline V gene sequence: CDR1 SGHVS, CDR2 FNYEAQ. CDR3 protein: CASSSATGTHQPQHF. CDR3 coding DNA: TGTGCCAGCAGCTCCGCGACAGGGACTCATCAGCCCCAGCATTTT.

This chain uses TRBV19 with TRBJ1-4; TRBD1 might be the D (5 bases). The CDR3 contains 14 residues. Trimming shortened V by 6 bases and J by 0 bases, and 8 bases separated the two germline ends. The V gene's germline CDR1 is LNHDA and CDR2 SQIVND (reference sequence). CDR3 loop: CASRDIATNEKLFF. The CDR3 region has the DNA TGTGCCAGTAGGGACATTGCAACTAATGAAAAACTGTTTTTT.

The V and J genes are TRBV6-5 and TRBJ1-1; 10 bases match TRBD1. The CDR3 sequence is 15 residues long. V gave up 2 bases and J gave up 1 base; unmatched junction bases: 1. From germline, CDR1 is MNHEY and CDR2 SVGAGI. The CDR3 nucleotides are TGTGCCAGCAGTTACGGACAGGGGGGGAACACTGAAGCTTTCTTT. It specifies CASSYGQGGNTEAFF.

The CDR3 sequence: CATSRGQAGRNEQFF. CDR3 in DNA: TGTGCCACCAGCAGAGGGCAAGCGGGAAGGAATGAGCAGTTCTTC. The genes are TRBV15 and TRBJ2-1; 7 bases fit TRBD2. Looked up from germline, CDR1 is LNHNV and CDR2 is YYDKDF (reference sequence). The CDR3 totals 15 residues. Trimming removed 1 base from V and 7 bases from J; junction bases left unmatched: 7.

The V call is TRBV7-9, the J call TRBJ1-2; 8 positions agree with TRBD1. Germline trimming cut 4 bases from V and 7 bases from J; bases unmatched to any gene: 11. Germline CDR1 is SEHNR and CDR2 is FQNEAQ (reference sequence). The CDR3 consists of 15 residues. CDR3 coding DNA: TGTGCCAGCAGCTCTACCGGACAGGGTGGCGGTGGCTACACCTTC. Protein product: CASSSTGQGGGGYTF.

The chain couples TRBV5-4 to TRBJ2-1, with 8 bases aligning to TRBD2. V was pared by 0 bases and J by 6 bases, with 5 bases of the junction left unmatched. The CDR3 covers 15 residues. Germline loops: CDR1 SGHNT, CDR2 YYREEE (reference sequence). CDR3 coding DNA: TGTGCCAGCAGCTTGGTGCTAGCGGGCCTCAATGAGCAGTTCTTC. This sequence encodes CASSLVLAGLNEQFF.

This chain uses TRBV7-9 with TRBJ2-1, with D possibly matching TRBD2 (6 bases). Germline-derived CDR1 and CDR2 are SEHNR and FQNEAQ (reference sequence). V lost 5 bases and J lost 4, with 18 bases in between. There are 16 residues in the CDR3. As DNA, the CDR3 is TGTGCCAGCAGCCTCCTAAGTAGCGGCCTTTACAATGAGCAGTTCTTC. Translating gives CASSLLSSGLYNEQFF.

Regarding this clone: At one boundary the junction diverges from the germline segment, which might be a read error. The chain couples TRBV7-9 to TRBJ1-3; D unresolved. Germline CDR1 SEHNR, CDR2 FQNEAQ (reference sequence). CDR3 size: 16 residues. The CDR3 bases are TGTGCCAGCAGCTTTTTGTCTAGGGTCTTAGGGAACACCATGTATTTT. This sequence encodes CASSFLSRVLGNTMYF.